This entry is about one T cell receptor beta chain. The antigen is not known. Fresh peripheral blood, 7.5 to 10 ml of it, supplied the PBMCs. This sample stems from a study of T cells in Graves' hyperthyroidism and ophthalmopathy. Study in general: Peripheral blood was secured at the point of initial diagnosis, before any treatment.

RNA transcripts served as the template for amplifying TCR beta CDR3 regions. With the HTBI primer set, the TCR CDR3 went through a first round of RT-PCR. One entry per CDR3 protein results from TCRdb running MiXCR on the multiplex PCR reads. The sample has over 650,000 distinct CDR3 sequences, less than 20% seen once; the top ten hold over 7.5%. Study-wide results and caveats: Blood shared most expanded thyroid clonotypes above 0.001.

Germline V gives CDR1 MNHEY, CDR2 SVGEGT. The V gene lost 5 bases and the J gene lost 0 bases, with 20 bases spanning the gap. The CDR3 covers 19 residues. This receptor was taken from a man between 18 and 35 years old with Graves' hyperthyroidism. The chain joins TRBV6-2 or TRBV6-3 to TRBJ2-6; tentatively, D is TRBD2 (5 bases). The sequencing input was blood. Here the CDR3 reads CASSEEPTGTRSGANVLTF. The DNA for the CDR3 is TGTGCCAGCAGTGAGGAACCGACGGGAACGCGCTCTGGGGCCAACGTCCTGACTTTC.